This is a list of T cell receptor beta chains from one sample in a study of T cell responses to AZD1222 COVID-19 vaccine. Here immunoSEQ multiplex PCR was the method, and the copy in TCRdb shows in-frame clones only, minus some. The table includes 60,000 to 75,000 clones, around four fifths detected once. Sequenced here: peripheral blood, sampled 28 days after the second AZD1222 dose. The receptors come from an adult who received the AZD1222 COVID-19 vaccine. CDR3s include the opening cysteine and the closing phenylalanine or tryptophan. The order of the fields is clone size, J gene, V gene, CDR3 length, D gene, CDR3 DNA, CDR3 protein. A D gene is named only where the DNA matches it firmly. Not every row has a clone size; where given, it reads once, few, many or a size class.

clone_size: -; j_call: TRBJ2-5; v_call: TRBV27; cdr3_length: 14; d_call: -; cdr3_nt: TGTGCCAGCGGGAGGGCAGGGGCCGGCGAGACCCAGTACTTC; cdr3_aa: CASGRAGAGETQYF
clone_size: -; j_call: TRBJ1-2; v_call: TRBV5-1; cdr3_length: 14; d_call: -; cdr3_nt: TGCGCCAGCAGCTTGGTTCAGGGAGACTATGGCTACACCTTC; cdr3_aa: CASSLVQGDYGYTF
clone_size: once; j_call: TRBJ2-3; v_call: TRBV2; cdr3_length: 15; d_call: TRBD1; cdr3_nt: TGTGCCAGCGACTTCCAAGGACAGGGCCCAGATACGCAGTATTTT; cdr3_aa: CASDFQGQGPDTQYF
clone_size: -; j_call: TRBJ2-1; v_call: TRBV15; cdr3_length: 16; d_call: TRBD2; cdr3_nt: TGTGCCACCAGCATCTCCGGGAGACTAGCGGGTTATGAGCAGTTCTTC; cdr3_aa: CATSISGRLAGYEQFF
clone_size: -; j_call: TRBJ2-7; v_call: TRBV9; cdr3_length: 13; d_call: -; cdr3_nt: TGTGCCAGCAGCGTTGGGACCTCCTACGAGCAGTACTTC; cdr3_aa: CASSVGTSYEQYF
clone_size: -; j_call: TRBJ2-7; v_call: TRBV4-1; cdr3_length: 15; d_call: -; cdr3_nt: TGCGCCAGCAGCCCATACCACGGGACAACCTACGAGCAGTACTTC; cdr3_aa: CASSPYHGTTYEQYF
clone_size: -; j_call: TRBJ2-4; v_call: TRBV7-2; cdr3_length: 13; d_call: TRBD2; cdr3_nt: TGTGCCAGCAGCGGGACTAGCAAAAACATTCAGTACTTC; cdr3_aa: CASSGTSKNIQYF
clone_size: -; j_call: TRBJ1-1; v_call: TRBV7-9; cdr3_length: 14; d_call: -; cdr3_nt: TGTGCCAGCAGCTTAGCGATAGGAGGGACTGAAGCTTTCTTT; cdr3_aa: CASSLAIGGTEAFF
clone_size: -; j_call: TRBJ1-5; v_call: TRBV7-2; cdr3_length: 12; d_call: -; cdr3_nt: TGTGCCAGCAGCTCGGGCAATCAGCCCCAGCATTTT; cdr3_aa: CASSSGNQPQHF
clone_size: -; j_call: TRBJ1-2; v_call: TRBV9; cdr3_length: 13; d_call: -; cdr3_nt: TGTGCCAGCAGCGTGGGCCCTAACTCTGGCTACACCTTC; cdr3_aa: CASSVGPNSGYTF
clone_size: -; j_call: TRBJ2-5; v_call: TRBV18; cdr3_length: 13; d_call: -; cdr3_nt: TGTGCCAGCTTAGGACAGAACCAAGAGACCCAGTACTTC; cdr3_aa: CASLGQNQETQYF
clone_size: -; j_call: TRBJ2-3; v_call: TRBV12-3/TRBV12-4; cdr3_length: 12; d_call: -; cdr3_nt: TGTGCCAGCACGGATGAGGAGGATACGCAGTATTTT; cdr3_aa: CASTDEEDTQYF
clone_size: -; j_call: TRBJ1-1; v_call: TRBV7-8; cdr3_length: 15; d_call: TRBD1; cdr3_nt: TGTGCCAGCAACCGCAAGGACAGGCTGAACACTGAAGCTTTCTTT; cdr3_aa: CASNRKDRLNTEAFF
clone_size: -; j_call: TRBJ2-3; v_call: TRBV12-3/TRBV12-4; cdr3_length: 12; d_call: TRBD1; cdr3_nt: TGTGCCAGCAAGACAGGGGCAGATACGCAGTATTTT; cdr3_aa: CASKTGADTQYF
clone_size: -; j_call: TRBJ2-7; v_call: TRBV14; cdr3_length: 14; d_call: TRBD1; cdr3_nt: TGTGCCAGCAGCCAAGAGTTGGACAGGGACGAGCAGTACTTC; cdr3_aa: CASSQELDRDEQYF
clone_size: -; j_call: TRBJ1-5; v_call: TRBV5-3; cdr3_length: 16; d_call: -; cdr3_nt: TGTGCCAGAAGCGTGTATCAGGGCTGGAACAATCAGCCCCAGCATTTT; cdr3_aa: CARSVYQGWNNQPQHF
clone_size: -; j_call: TRBJ2-3; v_call: TRBV5-1; cdr3_length: 16; d_call: TRBD2; cdr3_nt: TGCGCCAGCAGCCTACCGCGGCGGGGGGATCCCGATACGCAGTATTTT; cdr3_aa: CASSLPRRGDPDTQYF
clone_size: -; j_call: TRBJ1-6; v_call: TRBV7-8; cdr3_length: 13; d_call: -; cdr3_nt: TGTGCCAGCAGCTTGGGGCCCACCTCACCCCTCCACTTT; cdr3_aa: CASSLGPTSPLHF
clone_size: -; j_call: TRBJ1-6; v_call: TRBV6-5; cdr3_length: 16; d_call: -; cdr3_nt: TGTGCCAGCAGTTACCGGGACCGGGACAAAAATTCACCCCTCCACTTT; cdr3_aa: CASSYRDRDKNSPLHF
clone_size: -; j_call: TRBJ1-4; v_call: TRBV7-2; cdr3_length: 16; d_call: -; cdr3_nt: TGTGCCAGCAGCTTAGTGGTTGCGGGGGATAATGAAAAACTGTTTTTT; cdr3_aa: CASSLVVAGDNEKLFF
clone_size: -; j_call: TRBJ2-3; v_call: TRBV3-1/TRBV3-2; cdr3_length: 15; d_call: TRBD1; cdr3_nt: TGTGCCAGCAGCCAAGGGACAGGGGATACAGATACGCAGTATTTT; cdr3_aa: CASSQGTGDTDTQYF
clone_size: -; j_call: TRBJ1-4; v_call: TRBV19; cdr3_length: 14; d_call: -; cdr3_nt: TGTGCCACTAGGACAAAAAGATCTAATGAAAAACTGTTTTTT; cdr3_aa: CATRTKRSNEKLFF
clone_size: -; j_call: TRBJ1-5; v_call: TRBV5-8; cdr3_length: 16; d_call: TRBD1; cdr3_nt: TGTGCCAGCAGCCTCGGGACAGGGGGATTAGGGCAGCCCCAGCATTTT; cdr3_aa: CASSLGTGGLGQPQHF
clone_size: -; j_call: TRBJ2-1; v_call: TRBV3-1/TRBV3-2; cdr3_length: 13; d_call: -; cdr3_nt: TGTGCCAGCAGCCAAGATTTGACGGTCAGGAAGTTCTTC; cdr3_aa: CASSQDLTVRKFF
clone_size: -; j_call: TRBJ1-2; v_call: TRBV28; cdr3_length: 11; d_call: -; cdr3_nt: TGTGCCACCTCGCGGGGTAGCGGCTACACCTTC; cdr3_aa: CATSRGSGYTF
clone_size: -; j_call: TRBJ1-5; v_call: TRBV6-2/TRBV6-3; cdr3_length: 12; d_call: -; cdr3_nt: TGTGCCAGCAGTTATGGCTTTCAGCCCCAGCATTTT; cdr3_aa: CASSYGFQPQHF
clone_size: -; j_call: TRBJ1-3; v_call: TRBV11-2; cdr3_length: 14; d_call: TRBD1; cdr3_nt: TGTGCCAGCAGCCAGGACAGGGCTGGAAACACCATATATTTT; cdr3_aa: CASSQDRAGNTIYF
clone_size: -; j_call: TRBJ2-7; v_call: TRBV21-1; cdr3_length: 15; d_call: -; cdr3_nt: TGTGCCAGCAGCATGGGACAGGGAGGCTCCTACGAGCAGTACTTC; cdr3_aa: CASSMGQGGSYEQYF
clone_size: -; j_call: TRBJ2-7; v_call: TRBV4-1; cdr3_length: 16; d_call: -; cdr3_nt: TGCGCCAGCAGCCAAGATCGACGGGGCCCCCGTGTGGAGCAGTACTTC; cdr3_aa: CASSQDRRGPRVEQYF
clone_size: -; j_call: TRBJ1-2; v_call: TRBV29-1; cdr3_length: 15; d_call: TRBD1; cdr3_nt: TGCAGCGTTCAGGGGGACAGGGGCTATCGTTATGGCTACACCTTC; cdr3_aa: CSVQGDRGYRYGYTF
clone_size: -; j_call: TRBJ1-5; v_call: TRBV7-2; cdr3_length: 14; d_call: -; cdr3_nt: TGTGCCAGCAGCTATAAGGCAGGGAATCAGCCCCAGCATTTT; cdr3_aa: CASSYKAGNQPQHF
clone_size: few; j_call: TRBJ1-2; v_call: TRBV2; cdr3_length: 13; d_call: TRBD1; cdr3_nt: TGTGCCAGCAGCCGGGACAGGAACTATGGCTACACCTTC; cdr3_aa: CASSRDRNYGYTF
clone_size: -; j_call: TRBJ2-5; v_call: TRBV19; cdr3_length: 12; d_call: TRBD1; cdr3_nt: TGTGCCAGTAAGGGACAGGCGCAGACCCAGTACTTC; cdr3_aa: CASKGQAQTQYF
clone_size: -; j_call: TRBJ2-6; v_call: TRBV2; cdr3_length: 15; d_call: -; cdr3_nt: TGTGCCAGCAGCGCTCGCAGGGCTGGGGCCAACGTCCTGACTTTC; cdr3_aa: CASSARRAGANVLTF
clone_size: -; j_call: TRBJ2-3; v_call: TRBV28; cdr3_length: 16; d_call: TRBD1; cdr3_nt: TGTGCCAGCAGTCCACCCGGGACAGGGTTAATAGATACGCAGTATTTT; cdr3_aa: CASSPPGTGLIDTQYF
clone_size: few; j_call: TRBJ1-5; v_call: TRBV5-8; cdr3_length: 13; d_call: -; cdr3_nt: TGTGCCAGCAGCTTGGGGGACAATCAGCCCCAGCATTTT; cdr3_aa: CASSLGDNQPQHF
clone_size: -; j_call: TRBJ1-5; v_call: TRBV19; cdr3_length: 16; d_call: TRBD1; cdr3_nt: TGTGCCAGTAGCCAGACCGACAGGGCCGTGGGTCAGCCCCAGCATTTT; cdr3_aa: CASSQTDRAVGQPQHF
clone_size: -; j_call: TRBJ2-3; v_call: TRBV6-1; cdr3_length: 16; d_call: -; cdr3_nt: TGTGCCAGCAGTGAACTCATACGGGGGTTCACAGATACGCAGTATTTT; cdr3_aa: CASSELIRGFTDTQYF